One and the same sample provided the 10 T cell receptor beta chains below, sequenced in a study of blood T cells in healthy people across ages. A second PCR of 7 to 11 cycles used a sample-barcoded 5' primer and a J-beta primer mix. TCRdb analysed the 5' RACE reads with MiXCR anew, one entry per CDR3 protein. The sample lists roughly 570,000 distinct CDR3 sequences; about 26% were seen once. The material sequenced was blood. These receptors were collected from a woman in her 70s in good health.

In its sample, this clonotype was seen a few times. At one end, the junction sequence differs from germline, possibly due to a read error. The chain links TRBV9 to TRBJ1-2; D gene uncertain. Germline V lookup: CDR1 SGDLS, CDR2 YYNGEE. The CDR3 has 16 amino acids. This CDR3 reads CAGSVPPGPGLGGYTF. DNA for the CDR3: TGTGCCGGCAGCGTGCCTCCCGGCCCCGGTTTGGGGGGCTACACCTTC.

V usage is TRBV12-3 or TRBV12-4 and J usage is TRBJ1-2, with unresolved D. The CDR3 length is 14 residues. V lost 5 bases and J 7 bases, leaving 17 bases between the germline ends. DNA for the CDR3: TGTGCCAGCAGTCAGACCCCAAAGTCCTCTGGCTACACCTTC. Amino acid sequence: CASSQTPKSSGYTF.

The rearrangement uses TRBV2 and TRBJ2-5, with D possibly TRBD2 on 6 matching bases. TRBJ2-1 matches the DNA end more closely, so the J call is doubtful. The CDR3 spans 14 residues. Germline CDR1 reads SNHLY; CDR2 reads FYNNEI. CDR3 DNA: TGTGCCAGCAGTGTGGGGACTTCCCCCGTCGAGCAGTTCTTC. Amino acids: CASSVGTSPVEQFF.

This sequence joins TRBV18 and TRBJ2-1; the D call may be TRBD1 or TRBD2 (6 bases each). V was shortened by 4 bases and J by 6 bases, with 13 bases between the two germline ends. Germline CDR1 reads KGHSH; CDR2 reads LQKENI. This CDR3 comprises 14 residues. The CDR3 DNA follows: TGTGCCAGCTCACAAAGTGAGGGGGGCAATGAGCAGTTCTTC. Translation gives CASSQSEGGNEQFF.

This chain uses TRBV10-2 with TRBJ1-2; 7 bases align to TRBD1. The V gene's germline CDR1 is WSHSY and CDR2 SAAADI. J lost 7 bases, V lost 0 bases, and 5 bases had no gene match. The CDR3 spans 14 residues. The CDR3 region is CASSESQGGGGYTF. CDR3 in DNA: TGCGCCAGCAGTGAGTCTCAGGGGGGCGGTGGCTACACCTTC.

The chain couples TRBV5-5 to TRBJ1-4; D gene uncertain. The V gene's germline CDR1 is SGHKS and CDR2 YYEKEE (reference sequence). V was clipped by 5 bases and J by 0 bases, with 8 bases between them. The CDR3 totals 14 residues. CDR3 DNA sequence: TGTGCCAGCAGACGATCGGCAACTAATGAAAAACTGTTTTTT. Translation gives CASRRSATNEKLFF.

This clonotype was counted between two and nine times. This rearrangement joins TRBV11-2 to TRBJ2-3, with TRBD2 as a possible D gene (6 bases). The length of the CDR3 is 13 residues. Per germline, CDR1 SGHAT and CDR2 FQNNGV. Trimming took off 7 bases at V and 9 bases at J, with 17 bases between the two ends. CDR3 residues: CASTPGGRGTQYF. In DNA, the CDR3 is TGTGCCAGCACCCCCGGGGGTAGAGGCACGCAGTATTTT.

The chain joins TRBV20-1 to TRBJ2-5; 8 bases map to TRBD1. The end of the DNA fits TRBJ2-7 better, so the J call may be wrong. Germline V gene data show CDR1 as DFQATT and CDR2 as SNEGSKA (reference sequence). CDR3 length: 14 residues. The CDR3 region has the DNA TGCAGTGCTGGCCGTGGGACAGGCTCCTACGAGCAGTACTTC. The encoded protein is CSAGRGTGSYEQYF.

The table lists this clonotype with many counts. CDR3 amino acids: CASSLGGTGGYEQYF. Written as DNA, the CDR3 is TGCGCCAGCAGCTTGGGGGGGACAGGGGGCTACGAGCAGTACTTC. The genes are TRBV5-1 and TRBJ2-7; 11 bases align to TRBD1. Trimming took 0 bases from V and 3 from J; bases not matched to a gene: 2. This CDR3 comprises 15 residues. The germline V gene encodes CDR1 SGHRS and CDR2 YFSETQ.

The CDR3 protein is CASSLQGMDETQYF. The DNA for the CDR3 is TGTGCCAGCAGTTTACAGGGGATGGACGAGACCCAGTACTTC. This chain joins TRBV12-3 or TRBV12-4 and TRBJ2-5, with D tentatively TRBD1 (6 bases). This CDR3 is 14 amino acids long. V shed 2 bases and J shed 5 bases, with 12 bases lying between them.